Each of the 11 T cell receptor beta chains below was sequenced from the same sample in a study of regulatory T cells in long-lasting Graves disease. Time point denoted: persistent/refractory GD, antithyroid drugs over 5 years with positive TRAb. Researchers made the TCR library from RNA that was extracted from PBMCs. Building the TCR beta libraries relied on iRepertoire HTBI primers, and CDR3 regions underwent Arm-PCR. TCRdb itself ran the multiplex PCR reads through MiXCR, one entry per CDR3 protein. The sample lists 400,000 to 600,000 distinct CDR3 sequences, roughly a fifth occurring once. This specimen was peripheral blood mononuclear cells (PBMCs), taken when the disease was refractory, from a patient treated with antithyroid drugs. The receptors shown here come from a female donor with Graves disease.

This clonotype was counted many times. This sequence joins TRBV27 and TRBJ2-7; 7 positions match TRBD1. The V and J ends lost 5 bases and 5 bases, in that order; junction bases with no gene match: 6. Germline lookup yields CDR1 MNHEY and CDR2 SMNVEV (reference sequence). The CDR3 is 13 residues long. CDR3 sequence (DNA): TGTGCCAGCAGTAAAACAGGGGTGAACGAGCAGTACTTC. Translated: CASSKTGVNEQYF.

Written as DNA, the CDR3 is TGCAGTGCTAGAATGCTAGACAGGCTGAACACTGAAGCTTTCTTT. Encoded protein: CSARMLDRLNTEAFF. V is TRBV20-1 and J is TRBJ1-1; D perhaps matches TRBD1 (6 bases). The germline V gene has CDR1 DFQATT and CDR2 SNEGSKA (reference sequence). Trimming stripped 2 bases from V and 0 bases from J, with 13 bases between. The CDR3 has 15 residues.

This clonotype has a count of ten or more. V is TRBV27 and J is TRBJ1-5; a possible D gene is TRBD1 (6 bases). The CDR3 is made up of 16 amino acids. V dropped 2 bases and J dropped 3 bases, with 14 bases sitting between them. Germline V gene lookup returns CDR1 MNHEY and CDR2 SMNVEV (reference sequence). The CDR3 nucleotides are TGTGCCAGCAGTTTAAGGCAGGGGTATCTCAATCAGCCCCAGCATTTT. Its protein is CASSLRQGYLNQPQHF.

This clonotype was seen at least ten times. The gene calls are TRBV7-2 and TRBJ1-5; no clear D gene. CDR1 is SGHTA, CDR2 FQGNSA, per germline. The CDR3 totals 13 residues. Deletions cut 5 bases from V and 6 bases from J, with 11 bases between. The CDR3 sequence is CASSPTEGQPQHF. The CDR3 DNA reads as TGTGCCAGCAGCCCTACGGAAGGTCAGCCCCAGCATTTT.

In the case of this clonotype: Just one base apart from a much larger clone, this may be a read error. This chain uses TRBV15 with TRBJ2-7; D may be TRBD2 (6 bases). The CDR3 contains 16 residues. Looked up from germline, CDR1 is LNHNV and CDR2 is YYDKDF (reference sequence). V gave up 7 bases and J gave up 0 bases, with 19 bases separating them. The CDR3 DNA reads as TGTGCCACCAACAGTCGTCGGGGGAAGAGCTCCTACGAGCAGTACTTC. It translates to CATNSRRGKSSYEQYF. Full variable domain (missing parts from reference TRBV15 and TRBJ2-7): DAMVIQNPRYQVTQFGKPVTLSCSQTLNHNVMYWYQQKSSQAPKLLFHYYDKDFNNEADTPDNFQSRRPNTSFCFLDIRSPGLGDTAMYLCATNSRRGKSSYEQYFGPGTRLTVT.

This clonotype appeared many times. This chain joins TRBV12-3 or TRBV12-4 and TRBJ2-7; D perhaps matches TRBD2 (6 bases). The CDR3 consists of 15 residues. V was clipped by 6 bases and J by 3 bases, with 18 bases between them. The DNA for the CDR3 is TGTGCCAGCAGCCCTTTCGCGGGGCAGGGCTACGAGCAGTACTTC. Residues: CASSPFAGQGYEQYF.

On this clonotype itself: A much bigger clone sits one base away, suggesting this may be a read error. The CDR3 protein is CVSSFFGTGWAEAFF. The CDR3 DNA reads TGTGTCAGCAGTTTTTTTGGGACAGGGTGGGCTGAAGCTTTCTTT. The chain couples TRBV27 to TRBJ1-1, with TRBD1 matching over 9 bases. The CDR3 extends over 15 amino acids. Germline CDR1 MNHEY, CDR2 SMNVEV (reference sequence).

This clonotype has ten or more counts. The J gene is TRBJ1-1, the V gene TRBV12-3 or TRBV12-4, with TRBD1 matching over 7 bases. V was clipped by 5 bases and J by 1 base; unmatched bases: 4. The CDR3 loop spans 14 amino acids. The CDR3 sequence is CASSPQGQNTEAFF. CDR3 nucleotides: TGTGCCAGCAGTCCACAGGGGCAGAACACTGAAGCTTTCTTT.

The sample holds many counts of this clonotype. The chain recombines TRBV6-5 with TRBJ2-7; no reliable D call. This CDR3 is 16 amino acids long. The ends were cut back, 1 base at V and 2 bases at J, with 15 bases in the middle. From germline, CDR1 is MNHEY and CDR2 SVGAGI. Here the CDR3 reads CASSYLGLAEAYEQYF. DNA for the CDR3: TGTGCCAGCAGTTACTTGGGCTTGGCAGAAGCCTACGAGCAGTACTTC.

Many counts were recorded for this clonotype. The chain links TRBV12-3 or TRBV12-4 to TRBJ2-5; 8 positions agree with TRBD1. The CDR3 covers 14 residues. J was trimmed by 5 bases and V by 5 bases; bases with no gene match: 7. CDR3: CASSTTTGGETQYF. The CDR3, as DNA: TGTGCCAGCAGTACCACAACAGGGGGGGAGACCCAGTACTTC.

V usage is TRBV20-1 and J usage is TRBJ1-1; possible D gene TRBD1, 5 bases. Germline V gene lookup returns CDR1 DFQATT and CDR2 SNEGSKA (reference sequence). This CDR3 has 16 residues. Trimming left V 3 bases short and J 3 bases short, with 20 bases between. The CDR3 DNA reads as TGCAGTGCTAGGAGCCAGCGGGGCGCTGGGGACACTGAAGCTTTCTTT. Encoded protein: CSARSQRGAGDTEAFF.